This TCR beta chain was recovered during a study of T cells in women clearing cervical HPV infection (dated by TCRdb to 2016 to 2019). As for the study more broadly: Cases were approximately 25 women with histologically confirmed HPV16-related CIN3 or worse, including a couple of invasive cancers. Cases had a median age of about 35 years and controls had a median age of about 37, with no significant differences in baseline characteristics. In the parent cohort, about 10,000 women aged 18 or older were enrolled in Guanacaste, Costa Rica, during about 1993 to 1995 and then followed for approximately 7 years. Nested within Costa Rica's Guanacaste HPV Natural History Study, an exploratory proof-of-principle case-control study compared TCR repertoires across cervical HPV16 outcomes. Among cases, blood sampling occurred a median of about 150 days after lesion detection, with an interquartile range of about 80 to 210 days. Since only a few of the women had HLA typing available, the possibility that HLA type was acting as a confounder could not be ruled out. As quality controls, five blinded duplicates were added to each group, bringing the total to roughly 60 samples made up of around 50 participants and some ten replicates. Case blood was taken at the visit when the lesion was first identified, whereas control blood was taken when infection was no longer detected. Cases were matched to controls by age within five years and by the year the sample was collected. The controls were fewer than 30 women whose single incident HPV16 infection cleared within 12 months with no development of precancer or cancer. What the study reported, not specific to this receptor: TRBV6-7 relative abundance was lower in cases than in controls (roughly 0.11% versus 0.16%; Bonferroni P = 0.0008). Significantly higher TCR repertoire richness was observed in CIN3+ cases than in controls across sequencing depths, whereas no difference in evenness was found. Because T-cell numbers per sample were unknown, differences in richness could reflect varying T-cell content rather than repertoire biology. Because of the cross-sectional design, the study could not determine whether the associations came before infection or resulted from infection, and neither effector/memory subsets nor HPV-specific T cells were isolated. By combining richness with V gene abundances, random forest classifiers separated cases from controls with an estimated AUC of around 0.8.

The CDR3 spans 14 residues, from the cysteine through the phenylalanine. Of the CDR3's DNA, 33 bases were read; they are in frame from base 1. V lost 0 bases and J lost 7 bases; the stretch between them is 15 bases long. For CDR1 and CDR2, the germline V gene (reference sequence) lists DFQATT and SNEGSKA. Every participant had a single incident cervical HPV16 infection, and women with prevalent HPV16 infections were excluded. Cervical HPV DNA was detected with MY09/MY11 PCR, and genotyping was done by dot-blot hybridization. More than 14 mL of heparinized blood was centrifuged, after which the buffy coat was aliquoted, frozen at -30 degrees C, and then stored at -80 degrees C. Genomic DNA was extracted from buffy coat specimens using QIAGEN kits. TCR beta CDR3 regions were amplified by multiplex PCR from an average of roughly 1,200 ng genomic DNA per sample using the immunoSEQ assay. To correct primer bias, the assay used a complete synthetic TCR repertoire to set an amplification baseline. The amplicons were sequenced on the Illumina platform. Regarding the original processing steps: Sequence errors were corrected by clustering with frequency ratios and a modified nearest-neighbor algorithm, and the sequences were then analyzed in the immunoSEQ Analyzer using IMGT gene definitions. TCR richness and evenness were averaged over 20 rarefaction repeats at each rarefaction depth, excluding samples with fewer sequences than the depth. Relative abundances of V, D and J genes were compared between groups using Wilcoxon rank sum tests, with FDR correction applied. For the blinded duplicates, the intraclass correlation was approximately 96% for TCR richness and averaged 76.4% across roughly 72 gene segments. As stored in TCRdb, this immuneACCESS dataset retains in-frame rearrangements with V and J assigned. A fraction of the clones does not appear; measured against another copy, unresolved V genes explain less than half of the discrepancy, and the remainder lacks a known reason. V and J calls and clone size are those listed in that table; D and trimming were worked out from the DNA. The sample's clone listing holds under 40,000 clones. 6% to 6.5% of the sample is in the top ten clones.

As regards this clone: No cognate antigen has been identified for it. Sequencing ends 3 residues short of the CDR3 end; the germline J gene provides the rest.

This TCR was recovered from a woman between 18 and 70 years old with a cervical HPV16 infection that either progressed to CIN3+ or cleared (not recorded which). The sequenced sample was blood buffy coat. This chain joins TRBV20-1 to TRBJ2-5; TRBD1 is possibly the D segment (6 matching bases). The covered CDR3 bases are TGCAGTGCTAGAGACCTCAGGGGATTCGGGACC. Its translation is CSARDLRGFGT. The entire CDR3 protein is CSARDLRGFGTQYF.